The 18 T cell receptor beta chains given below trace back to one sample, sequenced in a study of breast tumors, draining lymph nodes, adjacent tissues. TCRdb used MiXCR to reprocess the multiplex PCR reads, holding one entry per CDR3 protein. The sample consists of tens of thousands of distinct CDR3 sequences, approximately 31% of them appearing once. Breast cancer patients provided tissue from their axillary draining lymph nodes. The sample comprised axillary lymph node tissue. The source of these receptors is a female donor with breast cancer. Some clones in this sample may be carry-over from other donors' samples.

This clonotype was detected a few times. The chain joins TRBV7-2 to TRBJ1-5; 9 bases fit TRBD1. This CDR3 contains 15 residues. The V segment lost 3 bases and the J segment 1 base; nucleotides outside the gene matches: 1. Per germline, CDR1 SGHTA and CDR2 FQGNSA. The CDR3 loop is CASSLGTGSNQPQHF. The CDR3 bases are TGTGCCAGCAGCTTGGGGACAGGGAGCAATCAGCCCCAGCATTTT.

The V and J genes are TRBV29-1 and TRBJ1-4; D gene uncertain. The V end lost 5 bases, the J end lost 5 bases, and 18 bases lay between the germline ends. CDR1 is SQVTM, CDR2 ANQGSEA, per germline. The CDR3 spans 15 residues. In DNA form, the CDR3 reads TGCAGCGTTTATTCGGGAGGGCCTGGGAATGAAAAACTGTTTTTT. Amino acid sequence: CSVYSGGPGNEKLFF.

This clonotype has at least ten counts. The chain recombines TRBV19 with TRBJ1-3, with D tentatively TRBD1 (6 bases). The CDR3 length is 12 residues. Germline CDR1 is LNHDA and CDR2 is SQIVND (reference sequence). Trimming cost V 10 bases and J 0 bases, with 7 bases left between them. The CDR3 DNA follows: TGTGCCACCAGGGGCTCTGGAAACACCATATATTTT. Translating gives CATRGSGNTIYF.

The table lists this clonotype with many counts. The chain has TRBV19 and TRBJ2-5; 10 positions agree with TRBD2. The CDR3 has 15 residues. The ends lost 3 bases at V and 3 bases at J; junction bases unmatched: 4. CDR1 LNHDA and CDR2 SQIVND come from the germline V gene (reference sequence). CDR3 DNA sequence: TGTGCCAGTAGTATGCAAGGACTAGCGGAAGAGACCCAGTACTTC. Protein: CASSMQGLAEETQYF.

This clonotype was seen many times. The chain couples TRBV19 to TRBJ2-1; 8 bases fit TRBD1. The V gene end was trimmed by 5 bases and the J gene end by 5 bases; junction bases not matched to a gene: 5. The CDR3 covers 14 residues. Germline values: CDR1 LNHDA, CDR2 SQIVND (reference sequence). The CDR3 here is CASSAQGAHNEQFF. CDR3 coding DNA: TGTGCCAGTAGTGCCCAGGGGGCACACAATGAGCAGTTCTTC.

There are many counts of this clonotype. In nucleotides, the CDR3 is TGTGCCAGCAGTGCGACAGCGGAGTCACCCCTCCACTTT. Its translation: CASSATAESPLHF. The chain couples TRBV2 to TRBJ1-6, with D possibly matching TRBD1 (5 bases). The CDR3 is 13 residues long. CDR1 and CDR2 from the germline V gene are SNHLY and FYNNEI. Trimming removed 4 bases from V and 10 bases from J, with 11 bases in between. The entire variable domain, with the rest obtained from reference TRBV2 and TRBJ1-6, is as follows: EPEVTQTPSHQVTQMGQEVILRCVPISNHLYFYWYRQILGQKVEFLVSFYNNEISEKSEIFDDQFSVERPDGSNFTLKIRSTKLEDSAMYFCASSATAESPLHFGNGTRLTVT.

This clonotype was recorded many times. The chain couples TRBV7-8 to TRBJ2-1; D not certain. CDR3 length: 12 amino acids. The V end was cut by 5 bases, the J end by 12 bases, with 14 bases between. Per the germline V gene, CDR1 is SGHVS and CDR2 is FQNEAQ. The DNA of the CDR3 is TGTGCCAGCAGCCTTTCCGCCGGCGGGCAGTTCTTC. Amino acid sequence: CASSLSAGGQFF.

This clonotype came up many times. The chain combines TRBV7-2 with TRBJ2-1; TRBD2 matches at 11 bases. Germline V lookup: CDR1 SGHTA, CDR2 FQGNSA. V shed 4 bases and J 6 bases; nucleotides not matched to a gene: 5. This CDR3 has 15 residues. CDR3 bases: TGTGCCAGCAGCTATAGCGGGAGGGTTCCCAATGAGCAGTTCTTC. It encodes CASSYSGRVPNEQFF.

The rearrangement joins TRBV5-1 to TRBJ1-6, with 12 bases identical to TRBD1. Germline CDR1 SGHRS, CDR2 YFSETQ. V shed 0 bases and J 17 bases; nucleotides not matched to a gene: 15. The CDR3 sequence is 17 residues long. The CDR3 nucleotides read TGCGCCAGCAGCTTGGGGGACAGGGGGCTTTTCAATTCACTCTTCCACTTT. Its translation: CASSLGDRGLFNSLFHF. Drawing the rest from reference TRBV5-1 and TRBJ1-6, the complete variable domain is KAGVTQTPRYLIKTRGQQVTLSCSPISGHRSVSWYQQTPGQGLQFLFEYFSETQRNKGNFPGRFSGRQFSNSRSEMNVSTLELGDSALYLCASSLGDRGLFNSLFHFGNGTRLTVT.

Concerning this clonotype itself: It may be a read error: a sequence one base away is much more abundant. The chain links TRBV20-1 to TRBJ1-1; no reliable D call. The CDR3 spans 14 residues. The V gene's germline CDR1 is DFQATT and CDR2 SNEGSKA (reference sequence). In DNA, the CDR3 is TGCAGTGTTTGGGGTATCCGGATGAACACTAAAGCTTTCTTT. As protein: CSVWGIRMNTKAFF.

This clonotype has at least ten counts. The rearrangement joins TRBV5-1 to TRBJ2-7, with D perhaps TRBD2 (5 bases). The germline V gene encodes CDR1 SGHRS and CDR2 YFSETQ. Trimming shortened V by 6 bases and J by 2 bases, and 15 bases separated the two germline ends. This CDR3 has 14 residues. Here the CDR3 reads CASTQTSGTYEQYF. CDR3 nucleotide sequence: TGCGCCAGCACTCAAACAAGCGGTACCTACGAGCAGTACTTC.

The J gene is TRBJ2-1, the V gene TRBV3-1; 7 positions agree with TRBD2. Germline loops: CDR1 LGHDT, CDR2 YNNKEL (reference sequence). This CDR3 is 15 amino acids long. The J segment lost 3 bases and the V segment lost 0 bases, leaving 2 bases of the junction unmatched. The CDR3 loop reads CASSQDLAVYNEQFF. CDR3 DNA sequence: TGTGCCAGCAGCCAAGATCTAGCGGTCTACAATGAGCAGTTCTTC.

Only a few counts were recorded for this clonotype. Written as DNA, the CDR3 is TGTGCCAGCTCACCGTTCGCGAGGGACACTGAAGCTTTCTTT. Protein sequence: CASSPFARDTEAFF. The V call is TRBV18, the J call TRBJ1-1; no definite D call. Trimming took 3 bases from V and 3 from J, leaving 11 bases between them. This CDR3 spans 14 amino acids. Per the germline V gene, CDR1 is KGHSH and CDR2 is LQKENI.

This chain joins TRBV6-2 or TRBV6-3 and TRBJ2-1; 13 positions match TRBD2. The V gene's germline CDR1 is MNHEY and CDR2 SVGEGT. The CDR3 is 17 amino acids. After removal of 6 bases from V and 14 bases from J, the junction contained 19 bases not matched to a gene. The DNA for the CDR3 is TGTGCCAGCAGCCGTATCCGACTAGCGGGAGGCCACTTATCAGAGTTCTTC. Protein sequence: CASSRIRLAGGHLSEFF.

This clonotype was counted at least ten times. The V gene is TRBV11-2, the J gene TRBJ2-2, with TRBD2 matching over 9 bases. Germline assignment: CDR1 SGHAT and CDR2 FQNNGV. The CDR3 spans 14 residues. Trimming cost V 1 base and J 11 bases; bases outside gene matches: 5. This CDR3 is CASSLVSGRPELFF. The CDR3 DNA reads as TGTGCCAGCAGCTTAGTAAGCGGGAGGCCCGAGCTGTTTTTT. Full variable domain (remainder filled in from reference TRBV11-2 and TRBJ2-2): EAGVAQSPRYKIIEKRQSVAFWCNPISGHATLYWYQQILGQGPKLLIQFQNNGVVDDSQLPKDRFSAERLKGVDSTLKIQPAKLEDSAVYLCASSLVSGRPELFFGEGSRLTVL.

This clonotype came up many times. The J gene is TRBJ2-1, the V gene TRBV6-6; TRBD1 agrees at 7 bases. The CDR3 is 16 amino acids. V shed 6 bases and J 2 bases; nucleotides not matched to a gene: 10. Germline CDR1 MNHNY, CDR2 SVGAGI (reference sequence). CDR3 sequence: CASRPSRQGAYNEQFF. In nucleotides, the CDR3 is TGTGCCAGCAGGCCCTCTCGACAGGGAGCCTACAATGAGCAGTTCTTC.

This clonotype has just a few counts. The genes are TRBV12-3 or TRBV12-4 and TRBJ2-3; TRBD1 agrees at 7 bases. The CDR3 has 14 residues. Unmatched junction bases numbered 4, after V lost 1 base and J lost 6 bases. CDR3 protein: CASSLGQDRDTQYF. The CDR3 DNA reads TGTGCCAGCAGTTTAGGACAGGACAGGGATACGCAGTATTTT.

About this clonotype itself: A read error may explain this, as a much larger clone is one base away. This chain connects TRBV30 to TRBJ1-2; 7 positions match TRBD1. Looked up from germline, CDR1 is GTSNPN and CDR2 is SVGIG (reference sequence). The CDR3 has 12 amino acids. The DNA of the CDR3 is TGTGCCGGGAGCCTTATTCAGGGGGAAGACACCTTC. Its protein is CAGSLIQGEDTF. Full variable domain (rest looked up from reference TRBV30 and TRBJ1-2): SQTIHQWPATLVQPVGSPLSLECTVEGTSNPNLYWYRQAAGRGLQLLFYSVGIGQISSEVPQNLSASRPQDRQFILSSKKLLLSDSGFYLCAGSLIQGEDTFGSGTRLTVV.